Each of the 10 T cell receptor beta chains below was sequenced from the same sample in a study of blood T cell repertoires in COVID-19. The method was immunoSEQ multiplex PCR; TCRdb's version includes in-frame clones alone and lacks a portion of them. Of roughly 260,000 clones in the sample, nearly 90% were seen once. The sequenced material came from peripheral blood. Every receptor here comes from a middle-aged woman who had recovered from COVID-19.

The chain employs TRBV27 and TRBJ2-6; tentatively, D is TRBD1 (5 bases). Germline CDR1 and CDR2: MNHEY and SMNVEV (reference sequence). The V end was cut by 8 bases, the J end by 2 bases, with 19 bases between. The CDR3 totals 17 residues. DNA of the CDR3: TGTGCCAGCTCCGAGAATAGGGGTGCCCCTGGGGCCAACGTCCTGACTTTC. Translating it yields CASSENRGAPGANVLTF.

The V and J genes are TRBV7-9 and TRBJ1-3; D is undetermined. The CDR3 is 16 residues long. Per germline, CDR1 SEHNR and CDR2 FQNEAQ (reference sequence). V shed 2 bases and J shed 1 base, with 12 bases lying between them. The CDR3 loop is CASSLSGIGSGNTIYF. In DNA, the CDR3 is TGTGCCAGCAGCTTAAGCGGGATCGGATCTGGAAACACCATATATTTT.

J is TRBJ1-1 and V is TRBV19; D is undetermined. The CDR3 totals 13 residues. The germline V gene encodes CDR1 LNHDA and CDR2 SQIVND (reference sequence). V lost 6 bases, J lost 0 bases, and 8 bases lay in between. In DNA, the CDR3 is TGTGCCAGTAGCGCAGGTTTGAACACTGAAGCTTTCTTT. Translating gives CASSAGLNTEAFF.

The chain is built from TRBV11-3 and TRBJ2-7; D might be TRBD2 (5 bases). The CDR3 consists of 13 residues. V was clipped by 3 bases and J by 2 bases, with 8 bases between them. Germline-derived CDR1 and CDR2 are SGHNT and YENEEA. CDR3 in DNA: TGTGCCAGCAGCTTTGGGAGCGCCTACGAGCAGTACTTC. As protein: CASSFGSAYEQYF.

DNA for the CDR3: TGTGCCAGTAGCCAACAGGGGAGGAATTCACCCCTCCACTTT. Protein product: CASSQQGRNSPLHF. The rearrangement joins TRBV19 to TRBJ1-6, with 7 bases matching TRBD1. The CDR3 is made up of 14 amino acids. The V gene end was trimmed by 6 bases and the J gene end by 7 bases; junction bases not matched to a gene: 6. CDR1 is LNHDA and CDR2 is SQIVND in the germline V gene (reference sequence).

This chain's CDR3 is CASSFNRDRGHNEQFF. The CDR3 DNA reads as TGTGCCAGCAGCTTCAACCGGGACAGGGGGCACAATGAGCAGTTCTTC. The rearrangement joins TRBV7-2 to TRBJ2-1; 12 nucleotides agree with TRBD1. CDR3 size: 16 residues. The V gene end was trimmed by 3 bases and the J gene end by 5 bases; junction bases not matched to a gene: 5. The V gene's germline CDR1 is SGHTA and CDR2 FQGNSA.

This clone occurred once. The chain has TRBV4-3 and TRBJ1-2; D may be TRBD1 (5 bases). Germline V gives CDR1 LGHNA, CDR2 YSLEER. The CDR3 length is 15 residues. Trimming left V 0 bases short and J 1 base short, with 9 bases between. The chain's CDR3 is CASSQDLQVNYGYTF. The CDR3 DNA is TGCGCCAGCAGCCAAGATTTACAGGTTAACTATGGCTACACCTTC.

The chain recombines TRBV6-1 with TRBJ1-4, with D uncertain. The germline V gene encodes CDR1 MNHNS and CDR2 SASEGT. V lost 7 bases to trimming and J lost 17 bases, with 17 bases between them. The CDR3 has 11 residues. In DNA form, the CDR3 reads TGTGCCAGCACTCTAAACCGGGTACCTTTTTTT. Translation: CASTLNRVPFF.

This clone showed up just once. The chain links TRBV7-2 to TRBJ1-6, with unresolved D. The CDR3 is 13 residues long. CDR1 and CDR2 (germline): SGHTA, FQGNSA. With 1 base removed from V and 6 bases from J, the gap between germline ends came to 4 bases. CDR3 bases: TGTGCCAGCAGCTTAGGTCTTAATTCACCCCTCCACTTT. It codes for CASSLGLNSPLHF.

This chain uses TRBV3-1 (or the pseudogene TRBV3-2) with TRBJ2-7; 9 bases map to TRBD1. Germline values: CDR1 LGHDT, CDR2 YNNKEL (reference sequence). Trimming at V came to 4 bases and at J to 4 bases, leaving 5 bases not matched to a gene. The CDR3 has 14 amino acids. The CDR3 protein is CASSRDRVAYEQYF. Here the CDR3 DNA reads TGTGCCAGCAGCCGGGACAGGGTAGCGTACGAGCAGTACTTC.